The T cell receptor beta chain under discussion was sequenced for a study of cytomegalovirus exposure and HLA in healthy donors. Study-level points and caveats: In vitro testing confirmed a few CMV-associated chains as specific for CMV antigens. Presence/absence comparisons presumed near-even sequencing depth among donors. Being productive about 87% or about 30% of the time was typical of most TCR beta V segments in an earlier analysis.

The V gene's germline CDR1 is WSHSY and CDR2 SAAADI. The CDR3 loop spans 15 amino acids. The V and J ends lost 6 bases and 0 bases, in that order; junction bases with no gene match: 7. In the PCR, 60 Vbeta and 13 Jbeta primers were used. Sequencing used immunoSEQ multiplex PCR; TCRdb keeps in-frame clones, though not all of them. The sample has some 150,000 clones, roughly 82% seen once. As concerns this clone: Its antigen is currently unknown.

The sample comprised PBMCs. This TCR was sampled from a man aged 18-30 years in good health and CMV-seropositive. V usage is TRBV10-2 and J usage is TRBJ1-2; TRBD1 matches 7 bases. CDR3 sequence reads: CASRQGRPANYGYTF. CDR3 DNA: TGCGCCAGCAGACAGGGGCGCCCCGCTAACTATGGCTACACCTTC.